This T cell receptor beta chain was identified in a study of blood T cell repertoires in COVID-19. Study as a whole: Samples of COVID-19 (acute and convalescent) were obtained from the United States, Italy and Spain. The cDNA or gDNA used as material had been derived from T cells, B-cell-depleted T cells, or PBMCs.

How the authors handled the data: Nucleated cell number was recorded as an estimate derived from reference gene primer amplification. Some clones are missing from TCRdb's copy, which holds only in-frame ones; the method was immunoSEQ multiplex PCR. Clone size and the V and J calls come from that table; the DNA yielded D and trimming. This sample has some 380,000 clones, with 85% to 90% found just once. There are 13 residues in the CDR3. Trimming left V 0 bases short and J 11 bases short, with 14 bases between. The germline V gene encodes CDR1 SGDLS and CDR2 YYNGEE. The specimen sequenced was peripheral blood. The chain links TRBV9 to TRBJ1-1; unclear D gene. This clonotype was obtained from a man aged 18-30 years with active or convalescent COVID-19. The CDR3 nucleotides read TGTGCCAGCAGCGTAGACGGCTACAGCCACGCTTTCTTT. Its protein is CASSVDGYSHAFF. The full variable domain, its missing parts supplied by reference TRBV9 and TRBJ1-1, is DSGVTQTPKHLITATGQRVTLRCSPRSGDLSVYWYQQSLDQGLQFLIQYYNGEERAKGNILERFSAQQFPDLHSELNLSSLELGDSALYFCASSVDGYSHAFFGQGTRLTVV.